The 4 T cell receptor beta chains below all came from one sample that was sequenced in a study of cytomegalovirus exposure and HLA in healthy donors. PCR was performed using 60 Vbeta and 13 Jbeta primers. Some clones are missing from TCRdb's copy, which holds only in-frame ones; the method was immunoSEQ multiplex PCR. The data show some 200,000 clones, roughly 70% seen once. Material: PBMCs. These receptor sequences come from a woman aged 30 to 39 in good health and CMV-seronegative.

This clone was found a few times. The gene calls are TRBV11-2 and TRBJ1-5; TRBD1 might be the D (5 bases). From germline, CDR1 is SGHAT and CDR2 FQNNGV. This CDR3 region has 15 residues. Trimming left V 0 bases short and J 5 bases short, with 11 bases between. CDR3 region: CASSLEGGVDQPQHF. CDR3 nucleotides: TGTGCCAGCAGCTTAGAGGGGGGAGTTGATCAGCCCCAGCATTTT.

The chain carries TRBV23-1 and TRBJ2-4; 14 nucleotides line up with TRBD2. TRBV23-1 is an ORF, and what it does is uncertain. J was trimmed by 0 bases and V by 0 bases; bases with no gene match: 10. This CDR3 is built from 21 residues. The CDR3 bases are TGCGCCAGCAGTCAATCGTGTGGACTAGCGGGGGGCAGGGGAGCCAAAAACATTCAGTACTTC. This sequence encodes CASSQSCGLAGGRGAKNIQYF.

The chain combines TRBV7-8 with TRBJ2-4; 12 bases map to TRBD2. The CDR3 covers 16 residues. The V gene's germline CDR1 is SGHVS and CDR2 FQNEAQ. J lost 6 bases, V lost 5 bases, and 8 bases had no gene match. This chain's CDR3 is CASSPHLAGGPNIQYF. CDR3 nucleotides: TGTGCCAGCAGCCCCCACCTAGCGGGGGGGCCAAACATTCAGTACTTC.

The chain couples TRBV7-9 to TRBJ2-7; D perhaps matches TRBD2 (6 bases). This CDR3 comprises 14 residues. V lost 2 bases and J 3 bases, leaving 11 bases between the germline ends. CDR1 is SEHNR and CDR2 is FQNEAQ in the germline V gene (reference sequence). The CDR3 DNA follows: TGTGCCAGCAGCTTATTCGGAGGGTACTACGAGCAGTACTTC. Translating it yields CASSLFGGYYEQYF.